Reported below is one T cell receptor beta chain. A junction end diverges from the germline sequence, so it may reflect a read error. Germline loops: CDR1 SEHNR, CDR2 FQNEAQ (reference sequence). The CDR3 extends over 14 amino acids. This sample was taken from a study of blood T cell repertoires in COVID-19. Turning to the study itself: From the United States, Italy and Spain came samples of acute and convalescent COVID-19. T cells, B-cell-depleted T cells, or PBMCs supplied cDNA or gDNA.

In the authors' methods: The authors estimated nucleated cell counts from reference gene primer amplification. Some clones are missing from TCRdb's copy, which holds only in-frame ones; the method was immunoSEQ multiplex PCR. V, J and clone size are those of that table, while D and trimming were read from the DNA. Of hundreds of thousands of clones in the sample, roughly 86% were seen once. Sequenced sample: peripheral blood. This chain joins TRBV7-9 and TRBJ1-6; 10 positions match TRBD1. This sequence originates from a human donor in a cohort sampled during active COVID-19. The CDR3 bases are TGTGCCAGCAGCATTCTAACCGGGACAGGGGCTTTGCCCTTT. Protein: CASSILTGTGALPF.